This TCR beta chain was profiled in a study of T cells expressing NK-cell markers. Background on the study: HCMV serostatus: seven of eight sequenced donors positive, one negative. Points from the study as a whole: Dominant NKG2C+ clonotypes accounted for about 1.0-8% of CD8+ T cells in 5 to 7 donors.

Concerning this clonotype: Its specificity is unknown.

The cDNA for TCR beta came from 5'RACE template switching with UMIs. TCRdb reprocessed the 5' RACE reads; each CDR3 protein has one entry and no DNA is given. The table counts 350,000 to 450,000 distinct CDR3 sequences; 5% to 5.5% lies in the top ten. From germline, CDR1 is MGHRA and CDR2 YSYEKL. The CDR3 has 15 residues. The V gene is TRBV4-1, the J gene TRBJ1-4; there is no DNA to check the TCRdb D call of TRBD1. The receptor comes from a man between 18 and 69 years old in good health. Sequenced material: blood T cells: a sorted CD56 or NKG2C T cell subset, CD4+ or CD8+ T cells, or bulk PBMC T cells (not recorded which). The CDR3 loop reads CASSRFRGSNEKLFF.